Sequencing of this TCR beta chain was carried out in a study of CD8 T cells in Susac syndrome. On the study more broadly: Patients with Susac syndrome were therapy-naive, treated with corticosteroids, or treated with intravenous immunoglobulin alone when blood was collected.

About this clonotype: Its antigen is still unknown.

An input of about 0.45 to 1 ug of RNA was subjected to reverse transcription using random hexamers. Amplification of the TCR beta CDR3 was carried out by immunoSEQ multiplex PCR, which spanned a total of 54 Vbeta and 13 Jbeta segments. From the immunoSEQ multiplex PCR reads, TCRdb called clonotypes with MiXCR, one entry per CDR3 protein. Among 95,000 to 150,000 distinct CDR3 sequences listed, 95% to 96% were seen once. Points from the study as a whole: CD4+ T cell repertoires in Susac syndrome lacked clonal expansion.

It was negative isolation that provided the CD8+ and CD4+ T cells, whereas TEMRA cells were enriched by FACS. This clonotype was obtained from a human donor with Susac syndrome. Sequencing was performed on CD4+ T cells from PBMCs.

CDR3 nucleotides: TGCAGTGCTAGAAATGGGCCGGACAATGAGCAGTTCTTC. Protein product: CSARNGPDNEQFF. This sequence joins TRBV20-1 and TRBJ2-1; D is unresolved. V was shortened by 2 bases and J by 5 bases, with 10 bases between the two germline ends. This CDR3 is built from 13 residues. Germline values: CDR1 DFQATT, CDR2 SNEGSKA (reference sequence).